This TCR beta chain was captured by sequencing in a study of blood T cell repertoires in COVID-19 (TCRdb year 2020). In terms of the full investigation: Samples covering the acute and convalescent phases of COVID-19 were provided by collaborators in the United States, Italy and Spain. Sample metadata almost always included a de-identified subject ID, COVID-19 status, age in years and sex. The dataset comprised deeply sampled blood TCRbeta repertoires from subjects exposed to, actively infected with, or recovered from COVID-19. Where available, HLA class I and class II types were obtained from metadata supplied by the sample provider rather than from assay-based typing. The samples were drawn from two sources: the first 160 participants of the ongoing ImmuneRACE study, and 1,000 to 1,500 subjects contributed by 6 global collaborators. The repertoires were made available in a free public database intended to serve as a resource for research on the immune response to SARS-CoV-2. The material from the prospective study consisted of cDNA or gDNA derived from T cells, B-cell-depleted T cells, or PBMCs. On the study overall, not on this receptor specifically: The quantity of clinical and demographic metadata differed by source and by participant and was supplied without curation.

V is reduced by 2 bases and J by 7 bases, leaving a spacing of 15 bases between them. The CDR3 contains 15 residues, cysteine and phenylalanine counted. Only the CDR3 portion is preserved as DNA: 45 bases, with reading frame beginning at the first base. For CDR1 and CDR2, the germline V gene lists SNHLY and FYNNEI. TCRbeta CDR3 regions were amplified from genomic DNA by means of the immunoSEQ Assay, a bias-controlled multiplex PCR. For the original study's pipeline: The number of nucleated cells in each sample was estimated by amplification of reference gene primers within the assay. To quantify the absolute abundance of each unique TCRbeta CDR3 rearrangement, sequence reads were collapsed and filtered. Productive Simpson clonality was computed per sample as the square root of Simpson's diversity index over productive rearrangements. The source is immuneACCESS, and TCRdb retained only in-frame sequences with V and J called. Part of the clones is not carried over; for the studies checked, unresolved V genes explain less than half of this, and the remainder is unexplained. That table furnishes V, J and clone size, whereas the DNA furnished D and trimming. This sample has 60,000 to 70,000 clones in its table, and around 86% of those were observed once. Of the sample, roughly 2.9% is held by the ten largest clones.

This clone has only a few counts. This receptor's antigen is unknown. No base-level quality is on record; no much larger clone is a single base apart. Whole blood was collected in K2EDTA tubes by collaborating institutions according to the institutions' own protocols. For TCRbeta analysis, collaborator samples were shipped as frozen whole blood, as isolated PBMCs, or as DNA extracted from either sample type. The sequencing input was peripheral blood. This chain joins TRBV2 to TRBJ1-5; the D segment cannot be called with confidence. The receptor was isolated from a man aged 80 or over with acute or convalescent COVID-19. The sequenced DNA: TGTGCCAGCAGTGAAAGTTGGGGAAGCGGGCAGCCCCAGCATTTT. This encodes CASSESWGSGQPQHF.